The 18 T cell receptor beta chains presented below share a single source sample, sequenced in a study of cytomegalovirus exposure and HLA in healthy donors. Amplification used 60 Vbeta primers and 13 Jbeta primers. The assay was immunoSEQ multiplex PCR, and TCRdb's table has in-frame clones only and misses some. The profile shows about 150,000 clones, roughly 81% of them singletons. The sample comprised PBMCs. The receptor set was obtained from a man under 40 in good health and CMV-seropositive.

The chain uses TRBV13 and TRBJ1-2; D not resolved. V gave up 5 bases and J gave up 2 bases, with 9 bases separating them. CDR1 is PRHDT and CDR2 is FYEKMQ in the germline V gene (reference sequence). CDR3 size: 13 residues. DNA of the CDR3: TGTGCCAGCAGCACTCGTTCGAACTATGGCTACACCTTC. Translated: CASSTRSNYGYTF.

The chain carries TRBV18 and TRBJ1-6; 10 nucleotides match TRBD1. The CDR3 length is 17 residues. The ends lost 6 bases at V and 5 bases at J; junction bases unmatched: 10. Looked up from germline, CDR1 is KGHSH and CDR2 is LQKENI. The CDR3 bases are TGTGCCAGCTCGCGTACTTCCGGGACAGGGGATAATTCACCCCTCCACTTT. Its protein product is CASSRTSGTGDNSPLHF.

The chain is built from TRBV12-5 and TRBJ2-3, with D possibly TRBD1 on 6 matching bases. CDR1 is LGHNT and CDR2 is FRNRAP in the germline V gene. V dropped 5 bases and J dropped 0 bases, with 15 bases sitting between them. This CDR3 has 16 residues. The CDR3 DNA reads TGTGCTAGTGGTCCCCGACAGGATACTAGCACAGATACGCAGTATTTT. Amino acid sequence: CASGPRQDTSTDTQYF. The full variable domain, in which reference TRBV12-5 and TRBJ2-3 provide the parts outside the CDR3, is DARVTQTPRHKVTEMGQEVTMRCQPILGHNTVFWYRQTMMQGLELLAYFRNRAPLDDSGMPKDRFSAEMPDATLATLKIQPSEPRDSAVYFCASGPRQDTSTDTQYFGPGTRLTVL.

V gene TRBV7-8 combines with J gene TRBJ2-7, with 13 bases matching TRBD2. V trimming: 7 bases; J trimming: 9 bases; junction bases outside the gene matches: 6. Germline V lookup: CDR1 SGHVS, CDR2 FQNEAQ. This CDR3 contains 13 residues. CDR3 in amino acids: CASTRTSGGRQYF. DNA for the CDR3: TGTGCCAGCACAAGGACTAGCGGGGGACGGCAGTACTTC.

The chain links TRBV6-5 to TRBJ2-1, with 12 bases that match TRBD2. After removal of 7 bases from V and 6 bases from J, the junction contained 7 bases not matched to a gene. Per germline, CDR1 MNHEY and CDR2 SVGAGI. There are 15 residues in the CDR3. This CDR3 reads CASTPGLAGLNEQFF. The DNA of the CDR3 is TGTGCCAGCACCCCGGGACTAGCGGGTCTCAATGAGCAGTTCTTC.

The chain couples TRBV19 to TRBJ2-4; 9 bases align to TRBD1. This CDR3 is built from 15 residues. Germline V lookup: CDR1 LNHDA, CDR2 SQIVND (reference sequence). The trim removed 6 bases at V and 7 bases at J, leaving 10 bases unmatched. CDR3 loop: CASSQHHGQGNIQYF. CDR3 bases: TGTGCCAGTAGCCAACATCATGGACAGGGGAACATTCAGTACTTC.

The gene calls are TRBV6-5 and TRBJ2-7; D gene unclear. Germline lookup yields CDR1 MNHEY and CDR2 SVGAGI. V dropped 1 base and J dropped 6 bases, with 16 bases sitting between them. The CDR3 has 15 residues. As DNA, the CDR3 is TGTGCCAGCAGTTACTTTCCGGATGGATCGGGCGAGCAGTACTTC. It translates to CASSYFPDGSGEQYF.

This rearrangement joins TRBV2 to TRBJ1-3; D might be TRBD1 (6 bases). The V gene lost 4 bases and the J gene lost 2 bases, with 12 bases spanning the gap. Germline CDR1 SNHLY, CDR2 FYNNEI. The CDR3 has 15 amino acids. The CDR3, as DNA: TGTGCCAGCAGTGCCCAGGGACACCCTGGAAACACCATATATTTT. Translation gives CASSAQGHPGNTIYF.

V is TRBV7-9 and J is TRBJ2-3; tentative D call: TRBD1 (5 bases). The CDR3 covers 14 residues. Germline V gene sequence: CDR1 SEHNR, CDR2 FQNEAQ (reference sequence). V was shortened by 2 bases and J by 5 bases, with 11 bases between the two germline ends. The CDR3 is CASSLSTGQDTQYF. In nucleotides, the CDR3 is TGTGCCAGCAGCTTATCAACAGGACAAGATACGCAGTATTTT.

The V gene is TRBV11-3, the J gene TRBJ2-3; TRBD2 agrees at 13 bases. The CDR3 spans 17 residues. J gave up 4 bases and V 6 bases, and 10 bases lay outside the gene matches. Germline CDR1 is SGHNT and CDR2 is YENEEA. In DNA form, the CDR3 reads TGTGCCAGCAGGCCGGGACTAGCGGGATATGTCCCAGATACGCAGTATTTT. Encoded protein: CASRPGLAGYVPDTQYF.

A remark on this clone: This sample also contains other DNA sequences that code for the same CDR3. The V call is TRBV18, the J call TRBJ2-1, with 9 positions matching TRBD2. Unmatched junction bases numbered 0, after V lost 3 bases and J lost 0 bases. Germline CDR1 and CDR2: KGHSH and LQKENI. This CDR3 is 15 amino acids long. In nucleotides, the CDR3 is TGTGCCAGCTCACCGCGGGAGGGCTCCTACAATGAGCAGTTCTTC. The encoded protein is CASSPREGSYNEQFF.

The genes are TRBV19 and TRBJ2-2, with 7 nucleotides matching TRBD2. V shed 2 bases and J 7 bases; nucleotides not matched to a gene: 10. The CDR3 has 16 residues. Germline CDR1 and CDR2: LNHDA and SQIVND (reference sequence). The CDR3 spells CASSINLAGAGGELFF. The CDR3, as DNA: TGTGCCAGTAGTATAAATCTCGCGGGAGCCGGCGGGGAGCTGTTTTTT.

The chain uses TRBV7-9 and TRBJ2-5, with D possibly being TRBD2 (5 bases). The CDR3 spans 12 residues. The germline gives CDR1 SEHNR, CDR2 FQNEAQ (reference sequence). Between the trimmed V and J ends, which lost 3 bases and 5 bases, there was a span of 7 bases. The CDR3 sequence: CASSFRGETQYF. CDR3 coding DNA: TGTGCCAGCAGCTTCCGAGGGGAGACCCAGTACTTC. The entire variable domain, with the rest obtained from reference TRBV7-9 and TRBJ2-5, is as follows: DTGVSQNPRHKITKRGQNVTFRCDPISEHNRLYWYRQTLGQGPEFLTYFQNEAQLEKSRLLSDRFSAERPKGSFSTLEIQRTEQGDSAMYLCASSFRGETQYFGPGTRLLVL.

The chain combines TRBV11-2 with TRBJ2-3; D not certain. CDR1 is SGHAT and CDR2 is FQNNGV in the germline V gene. V shed 5 bases and J shed 0 bases, with 21 bases lying between them. The CDR3 is made up of 18 amino acids. The CDR3 coding sequence is TGTGCCAGCAGCATTTCCGCTCGGGTACAACTTAGCACAGATACGCAGTATTTT. It is translated as CASSISARVQLSTDTQYF.

J is TRBJ2-1 and V is TRBV9; 8 positions match TRBD2. CDR3 size: 15 residues. V lost 2 bases to trimming and J lost 7 bases; unmatched junction nucleotides: 8. Germline CDR1 and CDR2: SGDLS and YYNGEE. This chain's CDR3 is CASSVTSGQTNEQFF. CDR3 nucleotide sequence: TGTGCCAGCAGCGTCACTAGCGGCCAAACGAATGAGCAGTTCTTC.

The chain has TRBV11-3 and TRBJ2-3; 10 bases map to TRBD2. The germline gives CDR1 SGHNT, CDR2 YENEEA. CDR3 length: 18 amino acids. With V trimmed by 2 bases and J by 6 bases, 14 bases remained unmatched. DNA of the CDR3: TGTGCCAGCAGCTTATCGCTCCGAGGGGCTAGCGGGAGTGATACGCAGTATTTT. This encodes CASSLSLRGASGSDTQYF. Full variable domain (outside the CDR3, taken from reference TRBV11-3 and TRBJ2-3): EAGVVQSPRYKIIEKKQPVAFWCNPISGHNTLYWYLQNLGQGPELLIRYENEEAVDDSQLPKDRFSAERLKGVDSTLKIQPAELGDSAVYLCASSLSLRGASGSDTQYFGPGTRLTVL.

This chain joins TRBV6-5 and TRBJ1-1; perhaps TRBD1 as D (5 bases). Germline CDR1 reads MNHEY; CDR2 reads SVGAGI. V lost 2 bases and J lost 9, with 13 bases in between. This CDR3 is built from 13 residues. CDR3 nucleotide sequence: TGTGCCAGCAGTTACAGGGACTCCGGGAAAGCTTTCTTT. Amino acid sequence: CASSYRDSGKAFF.

As regards this clone: This CDR3 is also generated by other DNA sequences in the sample. This chain uses TRBV5-8 with TRBJ2-3; a possible D gene is TRBD1 (6 bases). Looked up from germline, CDR1 is SGHTS and CDR2 is YDEGEE. Between the trimmed V and J ends, which lost 2 bases and 4 bases, there was a span of 8 bases. CDR3 size: 13 residues. This chain's CDR3 is CASSFGGADTQYF. The CDR3 region has the DNA TGTGCCAGCAGCTTTGGGGGCGCAGATACGCAGTATTTT.